A single sample gave rise to the 15 T cell receptor beta chains below, sequenced in a study of blood T cell repertoires in COVID-19. Repertoires were generated with immunoSEQ multiplex PCR, while TCRdb's copy carries only in-frame clones and drops some. Of 310,000 or so clones listed, roughly 89% are singletons. Sample: peripheral blood. These receptors all come from a man between 25 and 39 years old with COVID-19, enrolled during active disease.

This CDR3 reads CASSLGQGSAFF. Written as DNA, the CDR3 is TGTGCCAGCAGCCTCGGACAGGGATCGGCTTTCTTT. V and J are TRBV3-1 (or the pseudogene TRBV3-2) and TRBJ1-1; 8 bases match TRBD1. The CDR3 contains 12 residues. The J segment lost 11 bases and the V segment lost 4 bases, leaving 6 bases of the junction unmatched. CDR1 and CDR2 from the germline V gene are LGHDT and YNNKEL (reference sequence).

The rearrangement joins TRBV9 to TRBJ1-4, with 7 bases fitting TRBD1. The CDR3 has 15 amino acids. V lost 3 bases and J lost 5; bases outside the gene matches: 7. Germline loops: CDR1 SGDLS, CDR2 YYNGEE. The DNA for the CDR3 is TGTGCCAGCAGCGCCTTGACAGGGTCCAATGAAAAACTGTTTTTT. This translates into CASSALTGSNEKLFF.

The V and J genes are TRBV5-4 and TRBJ2-7; possible D gene TRBD2, 6 bases. This CDR3 has 14 amino acids. Per the germline V gene, CDR1 is SGHNT and CDR2 is YYREEE (reference sequence). Trimming took 4 bases from V and 7 from J, leaving 18 bases between them. Here the CDR3 DNA reads TGTGCCAGCAGCACTAGGACTACAGTACGAGAGCAGTACTTC. As protein: CASSTRTTVREQYF. Looking up the rest from reference TRBV5-4 and TRBJ2-7 gives the full variable domain: ETGVTQSPTHLIKTRGQQVTLRCSSQSGHNTVSWYQQALGQGPQFIFQYYREEENGRGNFPPRFSGLQFPNYSSELNVNALELDDSALYLCASSTRTTVREQYFGPGTRLTVT.

The chain combines TRBV6-6 with TRBJ2-1, with 7 bases matching TRBD2. The CDR3 has 18 amino acids. V dropped 5 bases and J dropped 0; count of bases not matched to a gene: 13. Germline lookup yields CDR1 MNHNY and CDR2 SVGAGI (reference sequence). CDR3 loop: CASSHHHTTSVSYNEQFF. CDR3 nucleotide sequence: TGTGCCAGCAGTCACCACCACACAACTAGCGTCTCCTACAATGAGCAGTTCTTC.

The chain links TRBV7-2 to TRBJ1-2; 8 nucleotides line up with TRBD1. The CDR3 is 15 amino acids. CDR1 SGHTA and CDR2 FQGNSA come from the germline V gene. V shed 2 bases, J shed 3 bases, and the junction held 5 bases outside the gene matches. The CDR3 here is CASSLRTGTYYGYTF. The CDR3 DNA follows: TGTGCCAGCAGCTTACGGACAGGGACTTACTATGGCTACACCTTC.

The V call is TRBV9, the J call TRBJ1-4, with a tentative D call TRBD1 (5 bases). CDR1 and CDR2 (germline): SGDLS, YYNGEE. V dropped 4 bases and J dropped 8 bases, with 18 bases sitting between them. The CDR3 loop spans 15 amino acids. CDR3 coding DNA: TGTGCCAGCAGCCCCACGGCCGGGACTGCGGAAAAACTGTTTTTT. It specifies CASSPTAGTAEKLFF.

The CDR3 nucleotides are TGTGCCAGCAGTTTATCCTCGGACTTGAGGACTGAAGCTTTCTTT. Its translation is CASSLSSDLRTEAFF. The chain couples TRBV28 to TRBJ1-1; D is unresolved. The germline V gene encodes CDR1 MDHEN and CDR2 SYDVKM. The ends were cut back, 1 base at V and 5 bases at J, with 14 bases in the middle. This CDR3 has 15 amino acids.

In DNA, the CDR3 is TGTGCCATCAGTCAACTCTACGAGCAGTACTTC. It is translated as CAISQLYEQYF. The chain employs TRBV10-3 and TRBJ2-7; D not resolved. The germline CDR1 and CDR2 sequences are ENHRY and SYGVKD. The V end was cut by 5 bases, the J end by 3 bases, with 5 bases between. The CDR3 has 11 amino acids.

The chain combines TRBV9 with TRBJ2-7; possible D gene TRBD2, 5 bases. The germline V and J ends were trimmed by 3 bases and 3 bases, with 19 bases remaining between them. Looked up from germline, CDR1 is SGDLS and CDR2 is YYNGEE. There are 16 residues in the CDR3. CDR3 bases: TGTGCCAGCAGCGCCAGTGACGGACTTCCAAACTACGAGCAGTACTTC. Its translation is CASSASDGLPNYEQYF. The full variable domain, its missing parts supplied by reference TRBV9 and TRBJ2-7, is DSGVTQTPKHLITATGQRVTLRCSPRSGDLSVYWYQQSLDQGLQFLIQYYNGEERAKGNILERFSAQQFPDLHSELNLSSLELGDSALYFCASSASDGLPNYEQYFGPGTRLTVT.

V usage is TRBV25-1 and J usage is TRBJ2-1; 9 nucleotides agree with TRBD1. Germline V lookup: CDR1 MGHDK, CDR2 SYGVNS. CDR3 length equals 15 residues. V was pared by 3 bases and J by 8 bases, with 8 bases of the junction left unmatched. CDR3 protein: CASSDPGTGWDEQFF. In DNA form, the CDR3 reads TGTGCCAGCAGTGATCCCGGGACAGGGTGGGATGAGCAGTTCTTC.

This clone was seen a few times. J is TRBJ1-5 and V is TRBV2; 12 nucleotides line up with TRBD1. With 6 bases clipped from V and 6 bases from J, the junction kept 3 bases outside the gene matches. The CDR3 is made up of 14 amino acids. Germline V gene lookup returns CDR1 SNHLY and CDR2 FYNNEI. The CDR3 nucleotides are TGTGCCAGCAGGGGGACAGGGGGCCGTCAGCCCCAGCATTTT. Translation: CASRGTGGRQPQHF. Drawing the rest from reference TRBV2 and TRBJ1-5, the complete variable domain is EPEVTQTPSHQVTQMGQEVILRCVPISNHLYFYWYRQILGQKVEFLVSFYNNEISEKSEIFDDQFSVERPDGSNFTLKIRSTKLEDSAMYFCASRGTGGRQPQHFGDGTRLSIL.

In the case of this clone: Given the absence of the conserved phenylalanine or tryptophan at the CDR3 end, a read error is likely. The chain joins TRBV7-9 to TRBJ1-2; D unclear. In germline, CDR1 is SEHNR, CDR2 FQNEAQ (reference sequence). V shed 8 bases and J shed 8 bases, with 15 bases lying between them. This CDR3 is 12 amino acids long. The chain's CDR3 is CASHTESRGYTL. The CDR3 DNA follows: TGTGCCAGCCATACCGAAAGTCGCGGCTACACCCTC.

V usage is TRBV4-3 and J usage is TRBJ2-7; 8 bases map to TRBD1. The V gene end was trimmed by 4 bases and the J gene end by 0 bases; junction bases not matched to a gene: 5. CDR3 length equals 15 residues. CDR1 and CDR2 (germline): LGHNA, YSLEER. The CDR3 region has the DNA TGCGCCAGCAGCCGGGGACAGGAGAGCTCCTACGAGCAGTACTTC. It is translated as CASSRGQESSYEQYF.

This clone was detected once. The chain joins TRBV9 to TRBJ2-7; 12 bases are shared with TRBD1. Germline V lookup: CDR1 SGDLS, CDR2 YYNGEE. The junction had 5 bases not matched to a gene; V was cut back by 4 bases and J by 3 bases. This CDR3 region has 15 residues. The CDR3, as DNA: TGTGCCAGCAGCCCTGGGACAGGGGGCCTCTACGAGCAGTACTTC. Residues: CASSPGTGGLYEQYF.

A single count supports this clone. This rearrangement joins TRBV3-1 (or the pseudogene TRBV3-2) to TRBJ2-2; a possible D gene is TRBD2 (5 bases). Germline CDR1 reads LGHDT; CDR2 reads YNNKEL (reference sequence). V lost 4 bases and J 1 base, leaving 10 bases between the germline ends. CDR3 size: 15 residues. The CDR3 loop reads CASSPVGVNTGELFF. Written as DNA, the CDR3 is TGTGCCAGCAGCCCCGTCGGGGTGAACACCGGGGAGCTGTTTTTT.